The 27 T cell receptor beta chains below come from one sample, sequenced in a study of T cells after yellow fever vaccination. TCRdb re-called the 5' RACE reads with MiXCR, one entry per CDR3 protein. The sample has 110,000 or so distinct CDR3 sequences; 5.5% to 8% are singletons. Source: CD4+ T cells sorted from PBMCs, taken roughly 47 days after the first yellow fever vaccination. The receptors were gathered from a man younger than 30 who received the YFV17D yellow fever vaccine.

In its sample, this clonotype was seen many times. This rearrangement joins TRBV7-2 to TRBJ1-2, with TRBD1 as a possible D gene (5 bases). The V end was cut by 3 bases, the J end by 4 bases, with 12 bases between. This CDR3 has 14 amino acids. Germline loops: CDR1 SGHTA, CDR2 FQGNSA. The CDR3 sequence is CASSFSRGAYGYTF. The CDR3 DNA reads TGTGCCAGCAGCTTTTCAAGGGGTGCCTATGGCTACACCTTC.

The table lists this clonotype with many counts. The chain carries TRBV7-9 and TRBJ1-1; 11 bases align to TRBD1. Germline V CDR1 and CDR2: SEHNR, FQNEAQ (reference sequence). Losses at the gene ends were 3 bases for V and 3 bases for J; bases not matched to a gene: 3. This CDR3 spans 15 amino acids. DNA of the CDR3: TGTGCCAGCAGCTTCGGACAGGGGGCAGACACTGAAGCTTTCTTT. Amino acids: CASSFGQGADTEAFF.

This clonotype was recorded many times. The chain is built from TRBV7-2 and TRBJ2-5; 10 positions match TRBD2. The V and J ends lost 6 bases and 5 bases, in that order; junction bases with no gene match: 6. Germline CDR1 and CDR2: SGHTA and FQGNSA. This CDR3 contains 14 residues. The CDR3 is CASRAGTSVETQYF. CDR3 bases: TGTGCCAGCAGGGCCGGGACTAGCGTCGAGACCCAGTACTTC.

The V call is TRBV5-1, the J call TRBJ1-2; D unclear. The CDR3 runs 14 residues. The V gene's germline CDR1 is SGHRS and CDR2 YFSETQ. The ends were cut back, 4 bases at V and 2 bases at J, with 12 bases in the middle. This CDR3 reads CASSVDGTNYGYTF. The DNA of the CDR3 is TGCGCCAGCAGCGTGGACGGTACCAACTATGGCTACACCTTC.

This clonotype was counted many times. J is TRBJ2-1 and V is TRBV9; 13 bases line up with TRBD2. CDR3 length equals 17 residues. Germline-derived CDR1 and CDR2 are SGDLS and YYNGEE. The J segment lost 10 bases and the V segment lost 0 bases, leaving 10 bases of the junction unmatched. The CDR3 spells CASSVGTSGGVGGEQFF. The CDR3 DNA reads as TGTGCCAGCAGCGTAGGTACTAGCGGGGGGGTGGGTGGAGAGCAGTTCTTC.

The chain employs TRBV3-1 and TRBJ2-1; D is possibly TRBD2 (6 bases). The CDR3 is 14 residues long. The germline CDR1 and CDR2 sequences are LGHDT and YNNKEL (reference sequence). Trimming left V 5 bases short and J 4 bases short, with 12 bases between. The CDR3 DNA reads as TGTGCCAGCAGCTCAGGGCGGGATTACAATGAGCAGTTCTTC. This gives the protein CASSSGRDYNEQFF.

This clonotype was picked up a small number of times. This chain's CDR3 is CSARTMGGNYGYTF. CDR3 coding DNA: TGCAGTGCTAGAACAATGGGTGGCAACTATGGCTACACCTTC. The chain couples TRBV20-1 to TRBJ1-2; D not certain. V was clipped by 2 bases and J by 2 bases, with 12 bases between them. CDR3 length: 14 residues. Germline V CDR1 and CDR2: DFQATT, SNEGSKA (reference sequence).

This clonotype was found a few times. The gene calls are TRBV20-1 and TRBJ1-5; TRBD1 aligns across 10 bases. V lost 5 bases, J lost 5 bases, and 12 bases stayed unmatched. Per germline, CDR1 DFQATT and CDR2 SNEGSKA (reference sequence). This CDR3 has 16 amino acids. The chain's CDR3 is CSADPGGDRGHQPQHF. In DNA form, the CDR3 reads TGCAGTGCTGACCCTGGGGGAGACAGGGGGCATCAGCCCCAGCATTTT.

This clonotype appeared a single time. A much larger clone differs by one base, so this may be a read error. The V gene is TRBV29-1, the J gene TRBJ2-5; no clear D. In germline, CDR1 is SQVTM, CDR2 ANQGSEA. The CDR3 extends over 12 amino acids. The CDR3, as DNA: TGCAGCGGATCGGCCGACCAAGGGACCCAGTACTTC. Translating it yields CSGSADQGTQYF.

This clonotype was recorded many times. V and J are TRBV12-3 or TRBV12-4 and TRBJ1-2, with D perhaps matching TRBD1 (5 bases). This CDR3 comprises 14 residues. The V and J ends lost 4 bases and 5 bases respectively, with 14 bases between them. Written as DNA, the CDR3 is TGTGCCAGCAGTTACGCACCTCAGGGATATGGCTACACCTTC. It codes for CASSYAPQGYGYTF.

The chain employs TRBV7-2 and TRBJ1-1, with 7 bases lining up with TRBD1. The CDR3 consists of 14 residues. The ends lost 1 base at V and 7 bases at J; junction bases unmatched: 6. In germline, CDR1 is SGHTA, CDR2 FQGNSA. CDR3 coding DNA: TGTGCCAGCAGCTTAGTCGGACAGGCAGATGAAGCTTTCTTT. As protein: CASSLVGQADEAFF. The entire variable domain, with the rest obtained from reference TRBV7-2 and TRBJ1-1, is as follows: GAGVSQSPSNKVTEKGKDVELRCDPISGHTALYWYRQSLGQGLEFLIYFQGNSAPDKSGLPSDRFSAERTGGSVSTLTIQRTQQEDSAVYLCASSLVGQADEAFFGQGTRLTVV.

A note on this clonotype: This clone may be a read error of a much larger clone one base away. The chain recombines TRBV5-1 with TRBJ2-2, with 7 positions matching TRBD2. The CDR3 consists of 17 residues. Looked up from germline, CDR1 is SGHRS and CDR2 is YFSETQ. CDR3 in amino acids: CACSSPSSGENTGELFF. The DNA for the CDR3 is TGCGCCTGCAGCTCACCGTCTAGCGGAGAGAACACCGGGGAGCTGTTTTTT.

This chain joins TRBV3-1 and TRBJ1-4; D is ambiguous. Germline CDR1 is LGHDT and CDR2 is YNNKEL (reference sequence). This CDR3 comprises 14 residues. The V and J ends lost 1 base and 8 bases respectively, with 11 bases between them. The CDR3 is CASSQGSKGEKLFF. The CDR3 bases are TGTGCCAGCAGCCAAGGAAGCAAAGGAGAAAAACTGTTTTTT.

The genes are TRBV4-1 and TRBJ1-5; D perhaps matches TRBD1 (5 bases). Germline V gene lookup returns CDR1 MGHRA and CDR2 YSYEKL. Between the trimmed V and J ends, which lost 0 bases and 2 bases, there was a span of 11 bases. The CDR3 runs to 16 residues. The CDR3 bases are TGCGCCAGCAGCCAAGATGGGGGGGGGGGCAATCAGCCCCAGCATTTT. This sequence encodes CASSQDGGGGNQPQHF.

The chain's CDR3 is CASSVPRGELDEQYF. DNA for the CDR3: TGTGCCAGCAGCGTACCTCGTGGAGAGTTGGACGAGCAGTACTTC. This rearrangement joins TRBV5-4 to TRBJ2-7, with D unclear. Germline CDR1 SGHNT, CDR2 YYREEE (reference sequence). V lost 4 bases to trimming and J lost 5 bases, with 19 bases between them. This CDR3 comprises 15 residues.

This chain joins TRBV14 and TRBJ2-3; no clear D. The CDR3 extends over 12 amino acids. Germline V gives CDR1 SGHDN, CDR2 FVKESK. V lost 3 bases, J lost 3 bases, and 4 bases lay in between. CDR3 nucleotide sequence: TGTGCCAGCAGCCATTGGACAGATACGCAGTATTTT. Protein sequence: CASSHWTDTQYF. The complete variable domain, with remaining parts taken from reference TRBV14 and TRBJ2-3, reads EAGVTQFPSHSVIEKGQTVTLRCDPISGHDNLYWYRRVMGKEIKFLLHFVKESKQDESGMPNNRFLAERTGGTYSTLKVQPAELEDSGVYFCASSHWTDTQYFGPGTRLTVL.

Many counts were recorded for this clonotype. The chain joins TRBV20-1 to TRBJ1-1; D is unresolved. Trimming stripped 3 bases from V and 4 bases from J, with 12 bases between. Germline values: CDR1 DFQATT, CDR2 SNEGSKA (reference sequence). The CDR3 is 13 amino acids. The CDR3 region is CSASRDISTEAFF. CDR3 bases: TGCAGTGCTAGTCGGGATATAAGCACTGAAGCTTTCTTT.

This clonotype was found many times. The chain combines TRBV6-5 with TRBJ1-2; 8 bases map to TRBD1. V was pared by 2 bases and J by 0 bases, with 8 bases of the junction left unmatched. From germline, CDR1 is MNHEY and CDR2 SVGAGI. This CDR3 is built from 17 residues. This CDR3 is CASSYKRDRQANYGYTF. CDR3 in DNA: TGTGCCAGCAGTTACAAAAGGGACAGGCAAGCTAACTATGGCTACACCTTC.

This clonotype has a count of ten or more. The V and J genes are TRBV20-1 and TRBJ2-5; TRBD1 matches 7 bases. The CDR3 covers 13 residues. V lost 2 bases to trimming and J lost 4 bases; unmatched junction nucleotides: 4. The V gene's germline CDR1 is DFQATT and CDR2 SNEGSKA (reference sequence). This chain's CDR3 is CSARFAGGETQYF. The DNA for the CDR3 is TGCAGTGCTAGATTTGCAGGGGGAGAGACCCAGTACTTC.

This clonotype has ten or more counts. The chain has TRBV12-3 or TRBV12-4 and TRBJ2-2; no firm D call. This CDR3 contains 14 residues. V was clipped by 4 bases and J by 0 bases, with 6 bases between them. DNA for the CDR3: TGTGCCAGCAGTTCCATACCGAACACCGGGGAGCTGTTTTTT. As protein: CASSSIPNTGELFF.

This clonotype was counted at least ten times. CDR3 DNA sequence: TGTGCCAGCAGCCCCCGCACAGCCGCCTTAACTAATGAAAAACTGTTTTTT. Its protein is CASSPRTAALTNEKLFF. V usage is TRBV14 and J usage is TRBJ1-4; no reliable D call. CDR1 SGHDN and CDR2 FVKESK come from the germline V gene. This CDR3 contains 17 residues. V lost 4 bases and J lost 1, with 16 bases in between.

In its sample, this clonotype was seen a few times. This chain connects TRBV23-1 to TRBJ2-7; D unresolved. TRBV23-1 is annotated as an ORF whose role is uncertain. This CDR3 region has 14 residues. The V end was cut by 3 bases, the J end by 2 bases, with 11 bases between. This CDR3 reads CASSQPTLTYEQYV. In nucleotides, the CDR3 is TGCGCCAGCAGTCAGCCGACTCTCACCTACGAGCAGTACGTC.

This clonotype occurred many times. J is TRBJ1-2 and V is TRBV7-8, with D hard to call. The V end was cut by 3 bases, the J end by 0 bases, with 26 bases between. This CDR3 region has 20 residues. Germline V gene sequence: CDR1 SGHVS, CDR2 FQNEAQ. The CDR3 bases are TGTGCCAGCAGCTTGGAAGGATTACTCGTTCGGAGGCGCGCTAACTATGGCTACACCTTC. Translation gives CASSLEGLLVRRRANYGYTF.

In its sample, this clonotype was seen many times. The V call is TRBV7-2, the J call TRBJ1-3, with no clear D. The CDR3 length is 14 residues. Germline CDR1 reads SGHTA; CDR2 reads FQGNSA. V was cut by 4 bases and J by 4 bases, with 11 bases left in between. This chain's CDR3 is CASSSRTGGNTIYF. CDR3 nucleotides: TGTGCCAGCAGCTCGAGGACGGGGGGAAACACCATATATTTT.

This clonotype occurred many times. The rearrangement joins TRBV7-2 to TRBJ1-2, with D possibly matching TRBD1 (5 bases). V lost 1 base, J lost 1 base, and 10 bases lay in between. Germline V gene lookup returns CDR1 SGHTA and CDR2 FQGNSA. The CDR3 consists of 15 residues. CDR3 DNA: TGTGCCAGCAGCTTAGTACCAGGGTTTAACTATGGCTACACCTTC. Protein product: CASSLVPGFNYGYTF. Variable domain in full (rest from reference TRBV7-2 and TRBJ1-2): GAGVSQSPSNKVTEKGKDVELRCDPISGHTALYWYRQSLGQGLEFLIYFQGNSAPDKSGLPSDRFSAERTGGSVSTLTIQRTQQEDSAVYLCASSLVPGFNYGYTFGSGTRLTVV.

This clonotype has a count of ten or more. The chain carries TRBV3-1 and TRBJ2-5, with D tentatively TRBD2 (7 bases). V lost 1 base and J lost 5, with 17 bases in between. The CDR3 has 16 amino acids. Germline CDR1 reads LGHDT; CDR2 reads YNNKEL (reference sequence). CDR3 sequence: CASSQVRGGAGETQYF. In nucleotides, the CDR3 is TGTGCCAGCAGCCAAGTTCGTGGGGGGGCAGGGGAGACCCAGTACTTC.

A few counts support this clonotype. The gene calls are TRBV18 and TRBJ2-2; 9 bases line up with TRBD1. V lost 1 base and J lost 5; bases outside the gene matches: 5. The CDR3 is 16 residues long. From germline, CDR1 is KGHSH and CDR2 LQKENI. The CDR3 is CASSPQDRGDTGELFF. The DNA of the CDR3 is TGTGCCAGCTCACCACAGGACAGGGGTGATACCGGGGAGCTGTTTTTT.